These T cell receptor beta chains were read from a single sample in a study of shared clonotypes between healthy human individuals. Profiled with immunoSEQ multiplex PCR; TCRdb holds only in-frame clones, not every one. The table lists some 1,600,000 clones, roughly 98% of them singletons, with approximately 0.45% in the top ten. Sequenced input: naive CD4+ T cells sorted from blood. The source is a man younger than 45 in good health. The CDR3 runs from the conserved cysteine through the conserved F or W. Fields, in order: V gene, J gene, CDR3 protein.

V: TRBV6-5
J: TRBJ2-2
CDR3: CASGQGKRELFF

V: TRBV29-1
J: TRBJ2-3
CDR3: CSAEASVADTQYF

V: TRBV5-6
J: TRBJ2-1
CDR3: CASSLDLRLRDEQFF

V: TRBV5-1
J: TRBJ2-2
CDR3: CASSLTSPGELFF

V: TRBV15
J: TRBJ1-5
CDR3: CATGNQPQHF

V: TRBV5-1
J: TRBJ2-5
CDR3: CASSLGLAGAETQYF

V: TRBV30
J: TRBJ2-7
CDR3: CAWDTRGISYEQYF

V: TRBV6-1
J: TRBJ2-7
CDR3: CASSEGASYEQYF

V: TRBV28
J: TRBJ1-3
CDR3: CASSTNPASGNTIYF

V: TRBV10-3
J: TRBJ2-1
CDR3: CAITQGLAGDEQFF

V: TRBV28
J: TRBJ1-2
CDR3: CASGFPEGGRYGYTF

V: TRBV4-3
J: TRBJ2-1
CDR3: CASSNEIRKGLAGLRYNEQFF

V: TRBV7-2
J: TRBJ2-3
CDR3: CASSFTSGFTDTQYF

V: TRBV7-2
J: TRBJ2-1
CDR3: CASSPTGVMYNEQFF

V: TRBV6-5
J: TRBJ2-7
CDR3: CASQAGGRREQYF

V: TRBV19
J: TRBJ1-5
CDR3: CASSIALTVQAQPQHF

V: TRBV10-3
J: TRBJ2-1
CDR3: CAISESWGLAQNEQFF

V: TRBV10-3
J: TRBJ2-7
CDR3: CAISESTGWGSYEQYF

V: TRBV15
J: TRBJ2-7
CDR3: CATSRVGAGSPHEQYF

V: TRBV5-5
J: TRBJ2-1
CDR3: CASSLSSGNRVNEQFF

V: TRBV5-1
J: TRBJ1-1
CDR3: CASSSSGGLRTEAFF

V: TRBV9
J: TRBJ1-2
CDR3: CASSALEGRGPLNYGYTF

V: TRBV14
J: TRBJ2-1
CDR3: CASSQDRGGRARNEQFF

V: TRBV2
J: TRBJ2-5
CDR3: CASSDVVLAGQQETQYF

V: TRBV9
J: TRBJ2-7
CDR3: CASSVGPTPYEQYF

V: TRBV19
J: TRBJ2-7
CDR3: CASSIAGSTYEQYF

V: TRBV6-6
J: TRBJ2-7
CDR3: CASSYPTMRESYEQYF

V: TRBV19
J: TRBJ1-1
CDR3: CASSPRGPEDTEAFF